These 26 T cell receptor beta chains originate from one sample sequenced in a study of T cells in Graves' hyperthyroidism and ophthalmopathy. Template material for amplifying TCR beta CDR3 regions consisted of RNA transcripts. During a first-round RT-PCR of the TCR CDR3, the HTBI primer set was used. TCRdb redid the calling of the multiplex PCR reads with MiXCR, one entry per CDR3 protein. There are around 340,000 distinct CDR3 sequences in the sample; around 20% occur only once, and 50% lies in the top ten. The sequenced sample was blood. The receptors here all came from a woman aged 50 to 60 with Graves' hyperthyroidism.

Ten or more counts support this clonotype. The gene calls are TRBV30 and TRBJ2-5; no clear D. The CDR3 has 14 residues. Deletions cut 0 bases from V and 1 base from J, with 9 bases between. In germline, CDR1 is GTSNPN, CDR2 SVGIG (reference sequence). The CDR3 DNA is TGTGCCTGGAGTGTACACAGTTTCCAAGAGACCCAGTACTTC. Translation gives CAWSVHSFQETQYF.

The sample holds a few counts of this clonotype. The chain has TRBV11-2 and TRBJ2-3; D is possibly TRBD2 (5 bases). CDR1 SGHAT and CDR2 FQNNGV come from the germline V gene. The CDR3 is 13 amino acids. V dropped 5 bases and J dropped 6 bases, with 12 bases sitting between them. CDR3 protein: CASSAAGSDTQYF. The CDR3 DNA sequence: TGTGCCAGCAGCGCGGCGGGTAGTGATACGCAGTATTTT.

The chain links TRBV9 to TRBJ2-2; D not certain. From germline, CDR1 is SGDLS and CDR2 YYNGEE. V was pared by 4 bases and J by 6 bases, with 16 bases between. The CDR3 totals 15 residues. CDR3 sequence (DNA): TGTGCCAGCAGCACCCTATCCCCAATGGCCGGGGAGCTGTTTTTT. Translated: CASSTLSPMAGELFF.

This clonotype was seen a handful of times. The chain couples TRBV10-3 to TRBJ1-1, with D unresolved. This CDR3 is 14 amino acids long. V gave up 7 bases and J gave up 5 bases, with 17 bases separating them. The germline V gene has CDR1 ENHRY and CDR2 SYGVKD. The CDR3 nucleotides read TGTGCCATCACGAAGGACCAGAGATGGACTGAAGCTTTCTTT. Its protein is CAITKDQRWTEAFF.

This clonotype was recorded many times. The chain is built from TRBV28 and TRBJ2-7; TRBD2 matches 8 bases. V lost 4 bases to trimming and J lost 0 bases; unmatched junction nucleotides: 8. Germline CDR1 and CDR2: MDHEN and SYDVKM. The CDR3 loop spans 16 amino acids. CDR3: CASSYILLADSYEQYF. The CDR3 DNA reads TGTGCCAGCAGTTATATTTTACTAGCGGACTCCTACGAGCAGTACTTC.

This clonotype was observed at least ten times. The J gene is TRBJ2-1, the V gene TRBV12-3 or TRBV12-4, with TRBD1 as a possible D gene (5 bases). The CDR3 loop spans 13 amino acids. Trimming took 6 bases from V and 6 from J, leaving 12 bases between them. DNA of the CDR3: TGTGCCAGCAGAAATTGGGGCCCCAATGAGCAGTTCTTC. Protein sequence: CASRNWGPNEQFF.

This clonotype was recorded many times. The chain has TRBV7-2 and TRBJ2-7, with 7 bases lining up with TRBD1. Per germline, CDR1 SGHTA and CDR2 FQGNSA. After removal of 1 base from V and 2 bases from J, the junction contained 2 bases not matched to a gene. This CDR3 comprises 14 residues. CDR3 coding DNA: TGTGCCAGCAGCTTAGGGACAGGTCCCTACGAGCAGTACTTC. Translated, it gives CASSLGTGPYEQYF. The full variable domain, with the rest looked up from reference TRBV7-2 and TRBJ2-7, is GAGVSQSPSNKVTEKGKDVELRCDPISGHTALYWYRQSLGQGLEFLIYFQGNSAPDKSGLPSDRFSAERTGGSVSTLTIQRTQQEDSAVYLCASSLGTGPYEQYFGPGTRLTVT.

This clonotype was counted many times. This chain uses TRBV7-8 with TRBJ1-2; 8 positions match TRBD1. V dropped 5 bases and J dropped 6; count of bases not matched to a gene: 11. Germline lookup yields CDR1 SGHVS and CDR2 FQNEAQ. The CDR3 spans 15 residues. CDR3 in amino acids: CASSPHRTGSHGYTF. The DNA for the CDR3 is TGTGCCAGCAGCCCTCATAGGACAGGGTCCCATGGCTACACCTTC.

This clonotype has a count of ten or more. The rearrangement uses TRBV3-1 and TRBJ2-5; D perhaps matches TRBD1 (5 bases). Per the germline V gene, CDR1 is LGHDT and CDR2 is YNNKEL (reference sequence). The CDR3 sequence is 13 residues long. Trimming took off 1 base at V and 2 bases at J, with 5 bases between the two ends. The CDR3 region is CASSQAGQETQYF. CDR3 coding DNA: TGTGCCAGCAGCCAAGCAGGGCAAGAGACCCAGTACTTC.

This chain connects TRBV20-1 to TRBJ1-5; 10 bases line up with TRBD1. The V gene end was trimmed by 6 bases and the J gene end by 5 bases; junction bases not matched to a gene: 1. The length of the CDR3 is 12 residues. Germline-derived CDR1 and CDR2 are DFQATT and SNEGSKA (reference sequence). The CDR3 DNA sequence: TGCAGTGCAGGGACAGGGGATCAGCCCCAGCATTTT. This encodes CSAGTGDQPQHF.

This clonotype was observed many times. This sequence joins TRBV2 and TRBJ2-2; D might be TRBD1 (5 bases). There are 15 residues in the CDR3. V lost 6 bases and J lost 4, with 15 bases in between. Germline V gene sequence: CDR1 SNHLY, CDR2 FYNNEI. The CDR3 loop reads CASRDSIISTGELFF. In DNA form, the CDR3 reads TGTGCCAGCAGAGACAGCATTATCTCCACCGGGGAGCTGTTTTTT.

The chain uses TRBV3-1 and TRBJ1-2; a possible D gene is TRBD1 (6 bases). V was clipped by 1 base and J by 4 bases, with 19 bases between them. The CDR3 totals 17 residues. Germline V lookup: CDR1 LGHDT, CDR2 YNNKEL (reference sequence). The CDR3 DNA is TGTGCCAGCAGCCAAGTTGCGGGAGGGACACCGCTCTATGGCTACACCTTC. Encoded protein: CASSQVAGGTPLYGYTF.

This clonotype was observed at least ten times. CDR3 in DNA: TGTGCCTGCCGACAGGGGGCAGAGACCCAGTACTTC. Its protein is CACRQGAETQYF. The rearrangement joins TRBV30 to TRBJ2-5; TRBD1 matches 10 bases. V trimming: 6 bases; J trimming: 4 bases; junction bases outside the gene matches: 2. The germline V gene encodes CDR1 GTSNPN and CDR2 SVGIG (reference sequence). The CDR3 length is 12 residues.

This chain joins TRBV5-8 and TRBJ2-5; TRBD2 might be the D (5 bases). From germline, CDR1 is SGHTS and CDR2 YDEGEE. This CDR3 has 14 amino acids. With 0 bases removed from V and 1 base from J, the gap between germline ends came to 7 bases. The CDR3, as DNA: TGTGCCAGCAGCTTGGGGGAGACCCAAGAGACCCAGTACTTC. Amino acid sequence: CASSLGETQETQYF.

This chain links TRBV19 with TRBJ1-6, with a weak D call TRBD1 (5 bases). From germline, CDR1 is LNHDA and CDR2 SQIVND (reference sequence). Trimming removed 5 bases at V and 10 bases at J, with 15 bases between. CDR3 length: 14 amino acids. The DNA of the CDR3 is TGTGCCAGTAGTCGGGACGTCGGAGGGTCACCCCTCCACTTT. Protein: CASSRDVGGSPLHF.

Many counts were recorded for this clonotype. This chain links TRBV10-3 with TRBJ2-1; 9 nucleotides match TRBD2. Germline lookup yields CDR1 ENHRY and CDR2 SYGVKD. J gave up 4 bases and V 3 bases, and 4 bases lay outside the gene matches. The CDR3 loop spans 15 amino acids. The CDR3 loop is CAISEVAGVYNEQFF. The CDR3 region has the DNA TGTGCCATCAGTGAAGTAGCGGGGGTTTACAATGAGCAGTTCTTC.

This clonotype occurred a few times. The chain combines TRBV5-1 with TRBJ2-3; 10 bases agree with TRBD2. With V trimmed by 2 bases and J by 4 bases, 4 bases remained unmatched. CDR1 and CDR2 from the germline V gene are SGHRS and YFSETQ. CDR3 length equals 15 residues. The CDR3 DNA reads TGCGCCAGCAGCTTCTCACTAGCGGGGTCAGATACGCAGTATTTT. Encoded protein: CASSFSLAGSDTQYF.

CDR3 bases: TGTGCCAGCAGCCAATCACAGGGGGCGGGGGAGTTCTTC. Translation gives CASSQSQGAGEFF. The V gene is TRBV4-2, the J gene TRBJ2-1; 9 bases match TRBD1. Germline V lookup: CDR1 LGHNA, CDR2 YNFKEQ. After removal of 2 bases from V and 14 bases from J, the junction contained 7 bases not matched to a gene. The CDR3 sequence is 13 residues long.

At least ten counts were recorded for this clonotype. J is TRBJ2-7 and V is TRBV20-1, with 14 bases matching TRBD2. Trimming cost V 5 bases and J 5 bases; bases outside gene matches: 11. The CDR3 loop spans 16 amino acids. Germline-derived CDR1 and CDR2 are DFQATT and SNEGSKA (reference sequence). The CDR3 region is CSAGGTSGRPENEQYF. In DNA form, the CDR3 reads TGCAGTGCTGGAGGGACTAGCGGGAGACCCGAAAACGAGCAGTACTTC.

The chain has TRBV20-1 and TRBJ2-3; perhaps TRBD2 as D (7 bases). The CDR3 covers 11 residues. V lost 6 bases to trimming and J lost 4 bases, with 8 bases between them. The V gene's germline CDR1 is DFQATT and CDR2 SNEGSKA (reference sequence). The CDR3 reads CSAGGPDTQYF. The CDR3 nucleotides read TGCAGTGCGGGGGGGCCAGATACGCAGTATTTT.

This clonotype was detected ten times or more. The CDR3 region is CAISERGQGVNTGELFF. The CDR3 DNA follows: TGTGCCATCAGTGAGCGCGGACAGGGGGTGAACACCGGGGAGCTGTTTTTT. The chain combines TRBV10-3 with TRBJ2-2; 10 bases line up with TRBD1. The CDR3 runs 17 residues. The germline V gene encodes CDR1 ENHRY and CDR2 SYGVKD. The J segment lost 1 base and the V segment lost 2 bases, leaving 4 bases of the junction unmatched.

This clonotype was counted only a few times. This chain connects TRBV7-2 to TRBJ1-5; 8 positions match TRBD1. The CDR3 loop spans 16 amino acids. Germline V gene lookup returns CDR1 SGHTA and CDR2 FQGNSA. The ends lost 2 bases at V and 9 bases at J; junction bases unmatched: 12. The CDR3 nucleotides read TGTGCCAGCAGCTTATTTCCCAGGGGGCGAGATCCGCCCCAGCATTTT. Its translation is CASSLFPRGRDPPQHF.

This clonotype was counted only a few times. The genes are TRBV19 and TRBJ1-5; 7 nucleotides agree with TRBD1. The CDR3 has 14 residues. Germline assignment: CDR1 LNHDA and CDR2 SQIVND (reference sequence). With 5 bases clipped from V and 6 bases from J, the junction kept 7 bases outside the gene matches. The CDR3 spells CASSAQGWAQPQHF. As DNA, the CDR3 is TGTGCCAGTAGTGCACAGGGGTGGGCTCAGCCCCAGCATTTT.

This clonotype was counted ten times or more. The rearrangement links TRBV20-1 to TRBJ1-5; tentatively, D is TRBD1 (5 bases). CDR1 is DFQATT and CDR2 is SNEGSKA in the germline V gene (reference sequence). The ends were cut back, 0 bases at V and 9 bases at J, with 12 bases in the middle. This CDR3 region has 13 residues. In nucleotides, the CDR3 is TGCAGTGCTAGAGATCGAGGGGACGGGCCCCAGCATTTT. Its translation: CSARDRGDGPQHF.

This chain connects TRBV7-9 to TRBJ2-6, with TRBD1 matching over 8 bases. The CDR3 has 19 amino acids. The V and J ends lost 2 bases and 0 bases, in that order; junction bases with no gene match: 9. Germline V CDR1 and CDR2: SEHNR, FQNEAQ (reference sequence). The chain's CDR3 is CASSLIMGTGLSGANVLTF. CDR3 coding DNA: TGTGCCAGCAGCTTAATTATGGGGACAGGCCTCTCTGGGGCCAACGTCCTGACTTTC.

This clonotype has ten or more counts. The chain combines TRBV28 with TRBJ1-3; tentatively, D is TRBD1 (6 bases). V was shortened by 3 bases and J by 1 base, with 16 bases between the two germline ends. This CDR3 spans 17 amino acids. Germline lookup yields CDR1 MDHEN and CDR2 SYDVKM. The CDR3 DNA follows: TGTGCCAGCAGTTTCTCCGGACAGCACGCATCTGGAAACACCATATATTTT. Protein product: CASSFSGQHASGNTIYF.